The 9 T cell receptor beta chains below all came from one sample that was sequenced in a study of cytomegalovirus exposure and HLA in healthy donors. PCR involved 60 Vbeta and 13 Jbeta primers. The protocol was immunoSEQ multiplex PCR, while the TCRdb copy is restricted to in-frame clones and leaves out a portion. The table has roughly 120,000 clones, less than 90% seen once. The sequenced material came from PBMCs. All receptors derive from a man aged 50 to 60 in good health and CMV-seronegative.

V gene TRBV4-3 combines with J gene TRBJ2-2; D may be TRBD2 (6 bases). V was cut by 1 base and J by 3 bases, with 12 bases left in between. Germline values: CDR1 LGHNA, CDR2 YSLEER. This CDR3 has 16 amino acids. The CDR3 is CASSQGAGHDTGELFF. In nucleotides, the CDR3 is TGCGCCAGCAGCCAAGGGGCGGGGCACGACACCGGGGAGCTGTTTTTT.

This clone came up once. The rearrangement joins TRBV7-2 to TRBJ1-1, with D possibly matching TRBD1 (6 bases). The CDR3 has 16 residues. Germline CDR1 and CDR2: SGHTA and FQGNSA. The V gene lost 5 bases and the J gene lost 1 base, with 17 bases spanning the gap. The chain's CDR3 is CASSAHGGAKNTEAFF. The DNA for the CDR3 is TGTGCCAGCAGCGCCCACGGGGGGGCGAAGAACACTGAAGCTTTCTTT.

This clone was recorded a few times. The rearrangement links TRBV5-6 to TRBJ1-1; the D gene is possibly TRBD1 (5 bases). This CDR3 comprises 14 residues. Germline lookup yields CDR1 SGHDT and CDR2 YYEEEE. V lost 4 bases and J lost 0, with 10 bases in between. The CDR3 region is CASSQPTVNTEAFF. CDR3 DNA: TGTGCCAGCAGCCAACCGACAGTGAACACTGAAGCTTTCTTT.

V and J are TRBV19 and TRBJ1-4; 7 nucleotides agree with TRBD1. The CDR3 loop spans 18 amino acids. J lost 10 bases, V lost 3 bases, and 20 bases had no gene match. Germline CDR1 reads LNHDA; CDR2 reads SQIVND (reference sequence). CDR3 residues: CASSIFFSERTDRAKLFF. The DNA for the CDR3 is TGTGCCAGTAGTATTTTTTTCTCGGAACGGACAGACAGGGCAAAACTGTTTTTT.

This chain connects TRBV19 to TRBJ1-5, with TRBD1 matching over 11 bases. Germline V gives CDR1 LNHDA, CDR2 SQIVND (reference sequence). V lost 3 bases, J lost 5 bases, and 3 bases stayed unmatched. This CDR3 contains 15 residues. The CDR3 DNA reads as TGTGCCAGTAGTATGGGGACAGGGGGTTATCAGCCCCAGCATTTT. Amino acid sequence: CASSMGTGGYQPQHF.

The rearrangement joins TRBV5-1 to TRBJ1-1, with a possible D match to TRBD1 (6 bases). V was cut by 2 bases and J by 0 bases, with 8 bases left in between. Germline V CDR1 and CDR2: SGHRS, YFSETQ. The CDR3 contains 14 residues. As DNA, the CDR3 is TGCGCCAGCAGCTTACAGGGTGTGAACACTGAAGCTTTCTTT. It specifies CASSLQGVNTEAFF.

The chain recombines TRBV11-2 with TRBJ1-1; 10 nucleotides align to TRBD1. The CDR3 loop spans 15 amino acids. Germline V gives CDR1 SGHAT, CDR2 FQNNGV. The CDR3 DNA reads as TGTGCTGTGGGCGACAGGGGGCTGATTAACACTGAAGCTTTCTTT. Translating it yields CAVGDRGLINTEAFF. The full variable domain, in which reference TRBV11-2 and TRBJ1-1 provide the parts outside the CDR3, is EAGVAQSPRYKIIEKRQSVAFWCNPISGHATLYWYQQILGQGPKLLIQFQNNGVVDDSQLPKDRFSAERLKGVDSTLKIQPAKLEDSAVYLCAVGDRGLINTEAFFGQGTRLTVV.

J is TRBJ1-5 and V is TRBV30; D is unresolved. Germline CDR1 GTSNPN, CDR2 SVGIG (reference sequence). Trimming stripped 4 bases from V and 3 bases from J, with 16 bases between. This CDR3 spans 15 amino acids. The CDR3 DNA is TGTGCCTGGAACCCCCGAGGGATGGTCAATCAGCCCCAGCATTTT. Protein sequence: CAWNPRGMVNQPQHF.

The chain joins TRBV2 to TRBJ2-7, with 16 positions matching TRBD2. This CDR3 has 17 amino acids. Germline V lookup: CDR1 SNHLY, CDR2 FYNNEI. V was pared by 8 bases and J by 5 bases, with 12 bases of the junction left unmatched. CDR3 in amino acids: CASDRGLAGGPEDEQYF. The CDR3 DNA is TGTGCCAGCGACAGGGGACTAGCGGGAGGGCCGGAGGACGAGCAGTACTTC.